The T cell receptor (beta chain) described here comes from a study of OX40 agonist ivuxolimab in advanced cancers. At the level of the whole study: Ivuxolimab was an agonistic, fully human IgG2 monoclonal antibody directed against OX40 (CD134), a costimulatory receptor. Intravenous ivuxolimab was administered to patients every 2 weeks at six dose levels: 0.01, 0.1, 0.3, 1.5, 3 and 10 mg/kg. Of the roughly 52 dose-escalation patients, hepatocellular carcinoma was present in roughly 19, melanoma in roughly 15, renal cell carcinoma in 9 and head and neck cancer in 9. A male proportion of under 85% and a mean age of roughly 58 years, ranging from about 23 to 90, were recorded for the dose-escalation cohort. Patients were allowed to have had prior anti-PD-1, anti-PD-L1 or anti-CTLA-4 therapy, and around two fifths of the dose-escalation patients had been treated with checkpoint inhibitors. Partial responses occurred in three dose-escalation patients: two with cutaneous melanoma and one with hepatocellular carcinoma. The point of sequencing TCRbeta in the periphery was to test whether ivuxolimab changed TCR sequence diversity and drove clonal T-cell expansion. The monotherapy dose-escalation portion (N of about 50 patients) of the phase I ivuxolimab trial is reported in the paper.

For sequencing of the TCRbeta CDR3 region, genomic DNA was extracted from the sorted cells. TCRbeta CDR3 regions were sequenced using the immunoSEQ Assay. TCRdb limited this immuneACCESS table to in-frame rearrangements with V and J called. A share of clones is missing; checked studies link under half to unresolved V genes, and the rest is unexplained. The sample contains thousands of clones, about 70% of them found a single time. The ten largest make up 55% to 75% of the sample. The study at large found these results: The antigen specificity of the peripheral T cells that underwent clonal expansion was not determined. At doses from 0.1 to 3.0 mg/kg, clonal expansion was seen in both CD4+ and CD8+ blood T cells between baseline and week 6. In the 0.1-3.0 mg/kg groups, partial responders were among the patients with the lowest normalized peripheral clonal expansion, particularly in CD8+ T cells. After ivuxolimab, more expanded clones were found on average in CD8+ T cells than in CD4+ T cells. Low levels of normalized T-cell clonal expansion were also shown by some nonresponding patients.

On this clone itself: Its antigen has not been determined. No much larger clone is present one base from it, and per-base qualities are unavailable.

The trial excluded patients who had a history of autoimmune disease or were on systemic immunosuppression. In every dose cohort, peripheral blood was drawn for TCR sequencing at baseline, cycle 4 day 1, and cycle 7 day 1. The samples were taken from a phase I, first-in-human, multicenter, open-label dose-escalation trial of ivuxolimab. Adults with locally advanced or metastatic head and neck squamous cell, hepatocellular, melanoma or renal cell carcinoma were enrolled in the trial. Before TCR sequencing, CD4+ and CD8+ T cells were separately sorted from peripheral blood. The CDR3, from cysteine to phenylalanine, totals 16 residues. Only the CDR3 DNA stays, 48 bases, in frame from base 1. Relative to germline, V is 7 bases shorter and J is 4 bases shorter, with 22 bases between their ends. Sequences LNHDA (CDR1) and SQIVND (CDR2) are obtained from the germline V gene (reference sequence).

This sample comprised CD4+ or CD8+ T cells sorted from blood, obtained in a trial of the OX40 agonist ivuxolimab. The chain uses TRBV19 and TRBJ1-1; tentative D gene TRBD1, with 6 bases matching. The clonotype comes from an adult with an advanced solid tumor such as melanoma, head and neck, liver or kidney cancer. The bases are TGTGCCAGTATCCCCGGGACCCGGGGGGCGAGCACTGAAGCTTTCTTT. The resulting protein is CASIPGTRGASTEAFF.